This paragraph reports one T cell receptor beta chain. Enrollees, about 18 to 89 years old, lived in fewer than 25 US areas. This sample stems from a study of blood T cell repertoires in COVID-19. Per the original methods: Nucleated cell number was recorded as an estimate derived from reference gene primer amplification. Clones were read by immunoSEQ multiplex PCR, and TCRdb kept only the in-frame ones, dropping some. That table is the source of V, J and clone size, and D and trimming were worked out from the DNA. The sample carries about 300,000 clones, 86% recorded once. This CDR3 comprises 13 residues. Germline V lookup: CDR1 MNHEY, CDR2 SVGAGI. V lost 5 bases and J lost 6, with 10 bases in between.

The sequenced material came from PBMCs or T cells enriched from blood (not recorded which). The gene calls are TRBV6-5 and TRBJ2-2, with D uncertain. This clonotype was obtained from a woman between 18 and 30 years old who had recovered from COVID-19. In DNA form, the CDR3 reads TGTGCCAGCAGTAAATCAGTGGCCGGGGAGCTGTTTTTT. Residues: CASSKSVAGELFF.